The rows below give T cell receptor beta chains drawn from one sample of a study of Graves' ophthalmopathy and Graves' hyperthyroidism. MiXCR, applied by TCRdb to the multiplex PCR reads, yields one record per CDR3 protein. Of just over 600,000 distinct CDR3 sequences in the sample, roughly 20% are singletons; the top ten hold 7.1%. Specimen: peripheral blood. These TCRs come from a woman younger than 35 with stable Graves' hyperthyroidism. Some clones in this sample may be carry-over from other donors' samples. Both conserved end residues are part of each CDR3. D genes are given only for firm matches. Some rows mark clone size as missing; the rest say once, few, many or name a class of expanded clone.

v_gene	len	j_gene	abundance	d_gene	CDR3nt	CDR3aa
TRBV14	18	TRBJ2-2	many	NA	TGTGCCAGCAGCCAAGCGGGCAGGGATCCTTCGAACACCGGGGAGCTGTTTTTT	CASSQAGRDPSNTGELFF
TRBV5-1	14	TRBJ2-7	many	NA	TGCGCCAGCAGCTCCAACGTCCTCTCCTACGAGCAGTACTTC	CASSSNVLSYEQYF
TRBV3-1	13	TRBJ2-5	many	NA	TGTGCCAGCAGCCAAGATTTCGAAGAGACCCAGTACTTC	CASSQDFEETQYF
TRBV11-2	17	TRBJ2-7	NA	NA	TGTGCCAGCAGCTTAGGATGGACTATAGCGGTCTCCTACGAGCAGTACTTC	CASSLGWTIAVSYEQYF
TRBV10-3	14	TRBJ1-3	NA	NA	TGTGCCACGGTAGGGGACAAGGCTGGAAACACCATATATTTT	CATVGDKAGNTIYF
TRBV12-3/TRBV12-4	12	TRBJ2-2	many	NA	TGTGCCAGCTGGGGGAAATCCGGGGAGCTGTTTTTT	CASWGKSGELFF
TRBV6-5	16	TRBJ2-7	many	NA	TGTGCCAGCAGTTACTCCGCCTACCTGATGATGGACGAGCAGTACTTC	CASSYSAYLMMDEQYF
TRBV28	14	TRBJ2-2	NA	TRBD1	TGTGCCAGCCTCGACAGGGGGCCTAACGGGGAGCTGTTTTTT	CASLDRGPNGELFF
TRBV4-2	15	TRBJ2-2	once	TRBD2	TGTGCCAGCAGCCGAAGACTAGCGGGAGTCGGGGAGCTGTTTTTT	CASSRRLAGVGELFF
TRBV28	14	TRBJ2-5	NA	NA	TGTGCCAGCAGTTTATTGTTGGGACAAGAGACCCAGTACTTC	CASSLLLGQETQYF
TRBV27	13	TRBJ1-5	NA	NA	TGTGCCAGCAGTTCCAGCGGAGATCAGCCCCAGCATTTT	CASSSSGDQPQHF
TRBV6-5	14	TRBJ1-1	many	NA	TGTGCCAGCAGGATGATCCGACAGAACACTGAAGCTTTCTTT	CASRMIRQNTEAFF
TRBV2	16	TRBJ1-1	many	TRBD1	TGTGCCAGCAGTGTTGGCGACAGGGGGCGCGGGACTGAAGCTTTCTTT	CASSVGDRGRGTEAFF
TRBV27	14	TRBJ2-7	many	NA	TGTGCCAGCAGGCAACGGGGACACTTCTACGAGCAGTACTTC	CASRQRGHFYEQYF
TRBV7-9	15	TRBJ2-5	many	NA	TGTGCCAGCAGCCCCCTGGGCAGAAAACAAGAGACCCAGTACTTC	CASSPLGRKQETQYF
TRBV7-2	13	TRBJ2-7	many	NA	TGTGCCAGCAGCTTATTAGAACGGAACGAGCAGTACTTC	CASSLLERNEQYF
TRBV29-1	13	TRBJ2-7	NA	NA	TGCAGCGTTACAGACTCGGGGCCTTACGAGCAGTACTTC	CSVTDSGPYEQYF
TRBV11-2	18	TRBJ1-3	many	TRBD1	TGTGCCAGCAGCTTAGTCCCGACAGGGGTGAGCACTGGAAACACCATATATTTT	CASSLVPTGVSTGNTIYF
TRBV15	16	TRBJ2-7	NA	TRBD1	TGTGCCACCAGCAGACGATCGGGACAGGTGGACTACGAGCAGTACTTC	CATSRRSGQVDYEQYF
TRBV12-5	15	TRBJ1-5	many	TRBD1	TGTGCTAGTGGTTTCGGTCAGGGGGGGAATCAGCCCCAGCATTTT	CASGFGQGGNQPQHF
TRBV11-2	16	TRBJ2-2	many	TRBD2	TGTGCCAGCAGGGGGCATGGTAGCGGGAGTCCGGGGGAGCTGTTTTTT	CASRGHGSGSPGELFF
TRBV11-1	17	TRBJ2-6	NA	NA	TGTGCCAGCAGCCGCTGGGAGGCAAGCTCTGGGGCCAACGTCCTGACTTTC	CASSRWEASSGANVLTF
TRBV24-1	16	TRBJ1-5	NA	NA	TGTGCCACCAGCTCGCGCCGAGCAGGGGTTGATCAGCCCCAGCATTTT	CATSSRRAGVDQPQHF
TRBV3-1	14	TRBJ1-1	NA	NA	TGTGCCAGCAGCCAAGTCGGGAAGAACACTGAAGCTTTCTTT	CASSQVGKNTEAFF
TRBV10-2	14	TRBJ2-5	NA	TRBD2	TGCGCCAGCAAGACTAGCGGGAGGAGGGAGACCCAGTACTTC	CASKTSGRRETQYF
TRBV20-1	12	TRBJ1-1	many	NA	TGCAGTGCCTCCCAAGTGAACACTGAAGCTTTCTTT	CSASQVNTEAFF
TRBV7-3	13	TRBJ1-6	many	NA	TGTGCCAGCAGCATCGCCCGTGATTCACCCCTCCACTTT	CASSIARDSPLHF
TRBV11-2	13	TRBJ2-7	NA	NA	TGTGCCAGCAGTTCACAGGGATACTACGAGCAGTACTTC	CASSSQGYYEQYF
TRBV20-1	14	TRBJ1-5	many	TRBD1	TGCAGTGTCATCGGAACAGGGGGTCTTCAGCCCCAGCATTTT	CSVIGTGGLQPQHF
TRBV20-1	14	TRBJ2-4	many	TRBD2	TGCAGTGCTAGAGATTGGGGACTATTTGACATTCAGTACTTC	CSARDWGLFDIQYF
TRBV13	12	TRBJ2-5	many	NA	TGTGCCAGCAGCCTCAGGGGAGAGACCCAGTACTTC	CASSLRGETQYF
TRBV7-8	14	TRBJ2-6	many	NA	TGTGCCAGCTCTACCCCATCTGGGGCCAACGTCCTGACTTTC	CASSTPSGANVLTF
TRBV18	16	TRBJ1-1	few	NA	TGTGCCAGCACCCCCCCGGCGGGGGGCGCGAGCACTGAAGCTTTCTTT	CASTPPAGGASTEAFF
TRBV6-2/TRBV6-3	13	TRBJ1-2	many	NA	TGTGCCAGCAGTTCTTTACTGACCTATGGCTACACCTTC	CASSSLLTYGYTF
TRBV14	11	TRBJ1-2	many	NA	TGTGCCAGCATCCAAGGGTATGGTTACACCTTC	CASIQGYGYTF
TRBV6-2/TRBV6-3	16	TRBJ1-1	many	TRBD1	TGTGCCAGCAGTTTAAGGGACAGGGGGCATTACACTGAAGCTTTCTTT	CASSLRDRGHYTEAFF
TRBV20-1	13	TRBJ2-7	NA	NA	TGCAGTGCTAAGGGTGGACAAACCTACGAGCAGTACTTC	CSAKGGQTYEQYF
TRBV11-2	15	TRBJ1-1	many	NA	TGTGCCAGCAGCTTAGTATCGACGGTGAGAGGGTTTGCTTTCTTT	CASSLVSTVRGFAFF
TRBV24-1	15	TRBJ2-2	NA	NA	TGTGCCACCAGCTATACACGGGTGAACACCGGGGAGCTGTTTTTT	CATSYTRVNTGELFF
TRBV5-1	14	TRBJ2-2	NA	TRBD1	TGCGCCAGCAGCTCGATACAGGGGAACGGGGAGCTGTTTTTT	CASSSIQGNGELFF
TRBV12-3/TRBV12-4	15	TRBJ2-7	NA	NA	TGTGCCAGCAGCACCGTACGGGACAAGACCTACGAGCAGTACTTC	CASSTVRDKTYEQYF
TRBV4-2	15	TRBJ1-2	many	TRBD1	TGTGCCAGCAGCCAAGACGAGGGACAGGGCGCGGGCTACACCTTC	CASSQDEGQGAGYTF
TRBV12-3/TRBV12-4	17	TRBJ1-1	NA	TRBD1	TGTGCCAGCAGTTTTAGTCTTCAGGAGGGGGCGAGCACTGAAGCTTTCTTT	CASSFSLQEGASTEAFF
TRBV19	15	TRBJ2-2	many	NA	TGTGCCAGTAGTATAGGCCCCTGGACGACCGGGGAGCTGTTTTTT	CASSIGPWTTGELFF
TRBV12-3/TRBV12-4	12	TRBJ1-1	NA	NA	TGTGCCAGCACCGAGGGTTTCACTGAAGCTTTCTTT	CASTEGFTEAFF
TRBV5-1	15	TRBJ2-5	many	NA	TGCGCCAGCAGCAGGGACACCCTGCGGCGGGAGACCCAGTACTTC	CASSRDTLRRETQYF
TRBV12-3/TRBV12-4	16	TRBJ2-7	few	NA	TGTGCCAGCAGTGCGCCCCCGGGCGGCCTAGCCTACGAGCAGTACTTC	CASSAPPGGLAYEQYF
TRBV12-3/TRBV12-4	15	TRBJ2-3	NA	TRBD1	TGTGCCAGCAGTTTAAAGACAGGGTTCACAGATACGCAGTATTTT	CASSLKTGFTDTQYF
TRBV19	14	TRBJ1-1	many	NA	TGTGCCAGTAGTGCGTTAGGGATGAACACTGAAGCTTTCTTT	CASSALGMNTEAFF
TRBV10-3	12	TRBJ1-6	NA	TRBD1	TGTGCCACGGGGACAGAAGGATCACCCCTCCACTTT	CATGTEGSPLHF
TRBV11-2	14	TRBJ2-5	NA	NA	TGTGCCAGCAGCCCCGGTCCTTCGGGAGAGACCCAGTACTTC	CASSPGPSGETQYF
TRBV18	12	TRBJ2-5	many	NA	TGTGCCAGCTCACCAGTCCAAGAGACCCAGTACTTC	CASSPVQETQYF
TRBV28	15	TRBJ1-5	NA	TRBD1	TGTGCCAGCAGCGACAGGGGTTATAGCAATCAGCCCCAGCATTTT	CASSDRGYSNQPQHF
TRBV6-1	14	TRBJ2-5	NA	TRBD1	TGTGCCACCCGGACAGGGGGCTCCCAAGAGACCCAGTACTTC	CATRTGGSQETQYF
TRBV4-1	16	TRBJ1-1	many	NA	TGCGCCAGCAGCCAGCCATCTACCACAGGGTTCACTGAAGCTTTCTTT	CASSQPSTTGFTEAFF
TRBV20-1	14	TRBJ2-3	few	TRBD2	TGCAGTGCCCAGACTAGCGGGATAGCCGATACGCAGTATTTT	CSAQTSGIADTQYF
TRBV28	13	TRBJ1-6	NA	NA	TGTGCCAGTTCCGGGACAATAAATTCACCCCTCCACTTT	CASSGTINSPLHF
TRBV11-2	14	TRBJ1-2	NA	NA	TGTGCCAGCAGCTTAGAAGCGGTTTCCTATGGCTACACCTTC	CASSLEAVSYGYTF